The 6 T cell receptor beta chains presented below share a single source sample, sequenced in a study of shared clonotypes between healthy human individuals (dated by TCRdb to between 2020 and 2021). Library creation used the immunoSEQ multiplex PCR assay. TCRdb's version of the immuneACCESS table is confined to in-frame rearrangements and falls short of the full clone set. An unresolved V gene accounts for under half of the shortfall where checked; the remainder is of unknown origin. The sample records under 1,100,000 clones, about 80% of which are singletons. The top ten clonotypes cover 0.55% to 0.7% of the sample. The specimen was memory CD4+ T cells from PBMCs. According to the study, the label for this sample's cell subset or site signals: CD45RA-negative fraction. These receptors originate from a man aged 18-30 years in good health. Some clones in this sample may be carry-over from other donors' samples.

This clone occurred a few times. In DNA form, the CDR3 reads TGTGCCAGCAGCCGAAGCTCCTACGAGCAGTACTTC. Protein sequence: CASSRSSYEQYF. This chain links TRBV6-6 with TRBJ2-7; D is unclear. Trimming removed 6 bases at V and 0 bases at J, with 6 bases between. CDR3 length: 12 amino acids. Per germline, CDR1 MNHNY and CDR2 SVGAGI (reference sequence).

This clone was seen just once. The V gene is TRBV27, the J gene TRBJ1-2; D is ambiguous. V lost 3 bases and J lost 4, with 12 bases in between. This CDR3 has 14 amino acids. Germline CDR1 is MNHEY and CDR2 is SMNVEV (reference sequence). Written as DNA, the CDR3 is TGTGCCAGCAGTTTGAACGGAAACTCCTATGGCTACACCTTC. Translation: CASSLNGNSYGYTF.

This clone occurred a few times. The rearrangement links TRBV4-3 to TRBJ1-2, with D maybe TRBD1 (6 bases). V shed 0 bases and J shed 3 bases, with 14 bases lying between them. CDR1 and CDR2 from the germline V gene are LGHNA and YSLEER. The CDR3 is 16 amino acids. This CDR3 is CASSQDPGRGHYGYTF. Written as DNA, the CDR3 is TGCGCCAGCAGCCAAGATCCGGGCAGGGGACACTATGGCTACACCTTC.

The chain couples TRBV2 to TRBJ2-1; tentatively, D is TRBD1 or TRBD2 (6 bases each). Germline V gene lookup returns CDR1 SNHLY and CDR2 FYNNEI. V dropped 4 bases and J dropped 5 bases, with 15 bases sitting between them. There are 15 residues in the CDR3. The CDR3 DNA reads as TGTGCCAGCAGTGGAGGGGGGCGAGGGGACAATGAGCAGTTCTTC. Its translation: CASSGGGRGDNEQFF.

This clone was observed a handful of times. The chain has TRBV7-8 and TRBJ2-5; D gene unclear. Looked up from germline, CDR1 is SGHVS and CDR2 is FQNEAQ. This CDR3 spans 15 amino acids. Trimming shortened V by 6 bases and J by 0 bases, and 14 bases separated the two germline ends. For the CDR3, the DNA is TGTGCCAGCAGTCCTCGACGGACGAACCAAGAGACCCAGTACTTC. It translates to CASSPRRTNQETQYF.

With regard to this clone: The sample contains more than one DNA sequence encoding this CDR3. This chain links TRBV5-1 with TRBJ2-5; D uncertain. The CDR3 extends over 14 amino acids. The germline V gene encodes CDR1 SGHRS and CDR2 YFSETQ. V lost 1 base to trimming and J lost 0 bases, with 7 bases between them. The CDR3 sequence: CASSLQSYQETQYF. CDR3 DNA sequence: TGCGCCAGCAGCTTGCAATCTTACCAAGAGACCCAGTACTTC.